This T cell receptor beta chain was recorded in a study of blood T cell repertoires in COVID-19. Study-level background: Nucleic acid was either cDNA or gDNA, and it came from T cells, B-cell-depleted T cells, or PBMCs.

Sequencing used immunoSEQ multiplex PCR; TCRdb keeps in-frame clones, though not all of them. The repertoire holds about 170,000 clones, with around 87% as singletons. This CDR3 has 15 residues. V shed 7 bases and J 1 base; nucleotides not matched to a gene: 4. Germline V gene sequence: CDR1 MNHEY, CDR2 SMNVEV (reference sequence). Sequencing used peripheral blood. The receptor comes from a woman of 80 years or more with COVID-19, enrolled during active disease. The chain combines TRBV27 with TRBJ2-1; 10 bases align to TRBD2. The CDR3 region is CASTRAGGSYNEQFF. The CDR3 DNA follows: TGTGCCAGCACCCGAGCGGGAGGGTCCTACAATGAGCAGTTCTTC.